The 2 T cell receptor beta chains below come from one sample, sequenced in a study of metastatic and nonmetastatic thyroid tumors. Every patient was untreated before thyroid surgery. Via MiXCR, TCRdb re-called the PCR reads. Among 20,000 to 25,000 clones listed, less than 20% were seen once. The sequencing sample was made of blood. The receptors originated from a female donor with papillary thyroid cancer or a benign thyroid nodule (not recorded which). Some clones in this sample may be carry-over from other donors' samples.

The sample holds many counts of this clone. V gene TRBV6-1 combines with J gene TRBJ2-1; 7 bases line up with TRBD1. This CDR3 has 13 amino acids. Trimming took 5 bases from V and 10 from J; bases not matched to a gene: 8. Germline V lookup: CDR1 MNHNS, CDR2 SASEGT. Written as DNA, the CDR3 is TGTGCCAGCAGTAAATACAGGGGCTACGAGCAGTTCTTC. This gives the protein CASSKYRGYEQFF.

The genes are TRBV7-9 and TRBJ2-3; no clear D gene. The CDR3 has 12 amino acids. Trimming took off 5 bases at V and 5 bases at J, with 8 bases between the two ends. From germline, CDR1 is SEHNR and CDR2 FQNEAQ (reference sequence). In DNA form, the CDR3 reads TGTGCCAGCAGCCCGGACGGAGATACGCAGTATTTT. As protein: CASSPDGDTQYF.